The rows below give T cell receptor beta chains drawn from one sample of a study of shared clonotypes between healthy human individuals. This table comes from immunoSEQ multiplex PCR, and its TCRdb copy is limited to in-frame clones, with some not included. Found here are under 1 million clones, 90% to 95% of them singletons; the top ten hold around 24%. The material sequenced was naive CD8+ T cells sorted from blood. Every receptor here comes from a young man in good health. The CDR3 runs from the conserved cysteine through the conserved F or W. The D gene is left open where the match is weak. A row's size may be missing; if present it is once, few, many or a size class.

j_call v_call clone_size cdr3_length d_call cdr3_aa cdr3_nt
TRBJ2-5 TRBV29-1 - 14 TRBD1 CSVVRTGEQETQYF TGCAGCGTTGTTCGGACAGGGGAGCAAGAGACCCAGTACTTC
TRBJ1-2 TRBV28 once 14 TRBD1 CASSRDRAVYGYTF TGTGCCAGCAGCCGGGACAGGGCGGTCTATGGCTACACCTTC
TRBJ2-3 TRBV5-6 once 16 - CASSFGVMGSTDTQYF TGTGCCAGCAGCTTTGGTGTTATGGGTAGCACAGATACGCAGTATTTT
TRBJ1-2 TRBV9 - 17 TRBD1 CASSARGGRGKDYGYTF TGTGCCAGCAGCGCTAGAGGAGGCAGGGGGAAGGACTATGGCTACACCTTC
TRBJ1-2 TRBV27 - 14 - CASSFGQGWYGYTF TGTGCCAGCAGTTTTGGGCAGGGGTGGTATGGCTACACCTTC
TRBJ1-4 TRBV10-3 - 15 TRBD1 CAIREQGSTNEKLFF TGTGCCATCAGGGAACAGGGGTCAACTAATGAAAAACTGTTTTTT
TRBJ1-2 TRBV6-5 - 12 TRBD1 CASRGTAYGYTF TGTGCCAGCAGAGGGACAGCCTATGGCTACACCTTC
TRBJ2-3 TRBV6-6 - 15 TRBD2 CASSGAGIGTDTQYF TGTGCCAGCAGCGGAGCGGGGATCGGCACAGATACGCAGTATTTT
TRBJ1-2 TRBV29-1 - 13 TRBD1 CSVKTGGDYGYTF TGCAGCGTTAAGACAGGGGGAGACTATGGCTACACCTTC
TRBJ2-7 TRBV5-1 - 15 - CASSPGPVLAYEQYF TGCGCCAGCAGCCCCGGGCCGGTACTCGCGTACGAGCAGTACTTC
TRBJ1-5 TRBV7-6 - 16 - CASSAQTVETNQPQHF TGTGCCAGCAGCGCACAGACAGTTGAGACAAATCAGCCCCAGCATTTT
TRBJ1-4 TRBV28 - 17 TRBD1 CASNYRGLTLTNEKLFF TGTGCCAGCAATTACAGGGGGCTCACGTTGACTAATGAAAAACTGTTTTTT
TRBJ1-1 TRBV19 few 16 - CASRNLDSPMNTEAFF TGTGCCAGTAGGAATCTCGACAGCCCAATGAACACTGAAGCTTTCTTT
TRBJ2-5 TRBV5-6 - 14 TRBD2 CASSGEGFRETQYF TGTGCCAGCAGTGGGGAGGGGTTTAGAGAGACCCAGTACTTC
TRBJ2-3 TRBV7-2 - 15 - CASSFGPLVSDTQYF TGTGCCAGCAGCTTTGGTCCTCTAGTATCGGATACGCAGTATTTT
TRBJ2-2 TRBV4-1 - 14 - CASSQELNTGELFF TGCGCCAGCAGCCAAGAATTGAACACCGGGGAGCTGTTTTTT
TRBJ2-2 TRBV12-5 - 16 TRBD2 CASGSTSGANTGELFF TGTGCTAGTGGTTCAACTAGCGGGGCGAACACCGGGGAGCTGTTTTTT